This T cell receptor (beta chain) was profiled in a study of blood T cell repertoires in COVID-19. The study counted Cohort 3 donors as recovered given two negative PCRs, clearance, or symptom resolution. TCRdb's copy holds only in-frame clones and misses some; the assay was immunoSEQ multiplex PCR. The sample lists hundreds of thousands of clones, more than 90% occurring once. The CDR3 spans 11 residues. Germline V gene sequence: CDR1 SGHVS, CDR2 FQNEAQ. Losses at the gene ends were 5 bases for V and 14 bases for J; bases not matched to a gene: 5. The chain carries TRBV7-8 and TRBJ1-2, with 10 bases fitting TRBD1. Specimen: PBMCs or T cells enriched from blood (not recorded which). The source of this sequence is a man aged 55-75 years who had recovered from COVID-19. In nucleotides, the CDR3 is TGTGCCAGCAGCCGACAGGGGGCGGGAACCTTC. Its protein is CASSRQGAGTF.